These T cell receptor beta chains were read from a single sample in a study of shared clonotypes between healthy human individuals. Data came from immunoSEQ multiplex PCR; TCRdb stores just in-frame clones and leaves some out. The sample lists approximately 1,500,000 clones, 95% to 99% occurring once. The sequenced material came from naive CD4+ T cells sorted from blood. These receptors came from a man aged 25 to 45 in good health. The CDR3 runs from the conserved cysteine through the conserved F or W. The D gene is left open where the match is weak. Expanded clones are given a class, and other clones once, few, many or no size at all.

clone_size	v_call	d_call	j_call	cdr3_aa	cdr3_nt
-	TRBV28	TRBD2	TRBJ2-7	CASQPSGILAYEQYF	TGTGCCAGCCAACCCAGCGGGATACTCGCCTACGAGCAGTACTTC
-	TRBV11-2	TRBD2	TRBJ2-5	CASSPGTSGWQETQYF	TGTGCCAGCAGCCCCGGGACTAGCGGCTGGCAAGAGACCCAGTACTTC
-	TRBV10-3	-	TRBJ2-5	CAISESVIETQYF	TGTGCCATCAGTGAGTCCGTTATAGAGACCCAGTACTTC
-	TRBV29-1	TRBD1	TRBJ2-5	CSGYRGSETQYF	TGCAGCGGATACAGGGGTTCGGAGACCCAGTACTTC
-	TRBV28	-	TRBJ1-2	CASRYLNYGYTF	TGTGCCAGCAGATACCTAAACTATGGCTACACCTTC
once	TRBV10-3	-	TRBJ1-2	CAISAPDYGYTF	TGTGCCATCAGTGCCCCCGACTATGGCTACACCTTC
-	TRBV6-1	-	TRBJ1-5	CASSEAWLPGGNQPQHF	TGTGCCAGCAGTGAAGCTTGGCTGCCAGGAGGGAATCAGCCCCAGCATTTT
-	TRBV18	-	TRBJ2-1	CASSLIEAQRGDEQFF	TGTGCCAGCTCACTCATCGAGGCCCAACGAGGGGATGAGCAGTTCTTC
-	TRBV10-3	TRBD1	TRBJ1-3	CAISDSTGAGNTIYF	TGTGCCATCAGTGACTCCACAGGGGCTGGAAACACCATATATTTT
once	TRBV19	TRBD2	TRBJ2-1	CASSMLAGVSSYNEQFF	TGTGCCAGTAGTATGTTAGCGGGAGTGAGCTCCTACAATGAGCAGTTCTTC
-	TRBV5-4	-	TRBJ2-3	CASSPRVRGPDTQYF	TGTGCCAGCAGCCCCAGGGTGAGGGGCCCAGATACGCAGTATTTT
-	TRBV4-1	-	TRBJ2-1	CASSQLYSGYSYNEQFF	TGCGCCAGCAGCCAGCTTTATAGCGGTTACTCCTACAATGAGCAGTTCTTC
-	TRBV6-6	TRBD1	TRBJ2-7	CASTLTGTGNEQYF	TGTGCCAGCACACTAACCGGGACAGGCAACGAGCAGTACTTC
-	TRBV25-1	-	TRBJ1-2	CARGGRSYGYTF	TGTGCCAGGGGCGGACGGAGCTATGGCTACACCTTC
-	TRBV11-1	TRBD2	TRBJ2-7	CASSFGGWGTSDPYEQYF	TGTGCCAGCAGCTTCGGAGGGTGGGGGACTAGCGATCCCTACGAGCAGTACTTC
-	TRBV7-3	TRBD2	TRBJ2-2	CASSLWAGGPASGELFF	TGTGCCAGCAGCTTATGGGCGGGAGGGCCGGCATCCGGGGAGCTGTTTTTT
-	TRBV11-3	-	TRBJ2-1	CASSLGGPRYNEQFF	TGTGCCAGCAGCTTAGGGGGTCCTAGGTACAATGAGCAGTTCTTC
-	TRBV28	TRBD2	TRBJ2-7	CASSLSGVSSYEQYF	TGTGCCAGCAGTTTAAGCGGGGTAAGCTCCTACGAGCAGTACTTC
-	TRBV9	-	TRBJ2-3	CASTNTDTQYF	TGTGCCAGCACCAACACAGATACGCAGTATTTT
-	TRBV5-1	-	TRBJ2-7	CASSLGGVYEQYF	TGCGCCAGCAGCTTGGGGGGAGTCTACGAGCAGTACTTC
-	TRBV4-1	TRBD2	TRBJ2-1	CASSQQGSGGPYNEQFF	TGCGCCAGCAGCCAGCAGGGTAGCGGGGGGCCCTACAATGAGCAGTTCTTC
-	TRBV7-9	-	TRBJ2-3	CASSLVSADTQYF	TGTGCCAGCAGCTTAGTCTCCGCAGATACGCAGTATTTT
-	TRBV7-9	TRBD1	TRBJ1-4	CASSLGDRATNEKLFF	TGTGCCAGCAGCTTGGGAGACAGGGCAACTAATGAAAAACTGTTTTTT
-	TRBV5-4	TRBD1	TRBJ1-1	CASSAGQSGGLNTEAFF	TGTGCCAGCAGCGCGGGACAATCAGGGGGCCTGAACACTGAAGCTTTCTTT
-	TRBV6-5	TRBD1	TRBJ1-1	CASSLDRVRTEAFF	TGTGCCAGCAGCCTAGACAGGGTGAGGACTGAAGCTTTCTTT
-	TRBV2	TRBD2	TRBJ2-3	CASSGGTSSGIRQYF	TGTGCCAGCAGCGGGGGGACCTCTAGCGGTATTAGGCAGTATTTT
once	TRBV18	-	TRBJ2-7	CASSPNIMGGAGLEQYF	TGTGCCAGCTCACCAAATATTATGGGGGGCGCGGGTCTCGAGCAGTACTTC
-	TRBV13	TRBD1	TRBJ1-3	CASSLPTGERNTIYF	TGTGCCAGCAGCTTACCGACAGGGGAAAGAAACACCATATATTTT
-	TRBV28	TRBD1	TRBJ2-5	CASRRRTGDGQETQYF	TGTGCCAGCAGACGTAGGACAGGGGACGGACAAGAGACCCAGTACTTC
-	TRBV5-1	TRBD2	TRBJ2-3	CASSRRRESTDTQYF	TGCGCCAGCAGCCGGAGGCGGGAGAGCACAGATACGCAGTATTTT
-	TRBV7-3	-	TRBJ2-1	CASSLKGLPNAYNEQFF	TGTGCCAGCAGCCTAAAGGGACTGCCAAACGCCTACAATGAGCAGTTCTTC
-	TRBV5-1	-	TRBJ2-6	CASSVQPGANVLTF	TGCGCCAGCAGCGTCCAACCTGGGGCCAACGTCCTGACTTTC
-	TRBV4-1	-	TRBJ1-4	CASSLLAEKLFF	TGCGCCAGCAGCCTCTTGGCGGAAAAACTGTTTTTT
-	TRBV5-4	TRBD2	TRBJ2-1	CASSHLAGLYNEQFF	TGTGCCAGCAGCCACCTAGCGGGGCTCTACAATGAGCAGTTCTTC
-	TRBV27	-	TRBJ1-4	CAARTYQATNEKLFF	TGTGCCGCTCGCACTTACCAAGCAACTAATGAAAAACTGTTTTTT
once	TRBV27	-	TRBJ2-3	CASIERGTDTQYF	TGTGCCAGCATCGAAAGGGGCACAGATACGCAGTATTTT
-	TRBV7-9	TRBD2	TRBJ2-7	CASSFLAGSYEQYF	TGTGCCAGCAGCTTTCTAGCGGGGTCCTACGAGCAGTACTTC
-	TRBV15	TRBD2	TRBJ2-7	CATSRERLAGVEQYF	TGTGCCACCAGCAGAGAGCGACTAGCGGGAGTCGAGCAGTACTTC
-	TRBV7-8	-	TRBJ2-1	CASGYREGAEQFF	TGTGCCAGCGGCTACAGGGAGGGGGCTGAGCAGTTCTTC
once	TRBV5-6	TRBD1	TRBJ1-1	CASSTQDRSAFF	TGTGCCAGCAGTACCCAGGACAGGTCGGCTTTCTTT
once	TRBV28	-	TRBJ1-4	CASRAAALQTNEKLFF	TGTGCCAGCAGGGCAGCCGCCTTACAAACTAATGAAAAACTGTTTTTT
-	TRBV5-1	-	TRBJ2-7	CASSVAGVHEQYF	TGCGCCAGCAGCGTCGCTGGGGTACACGAGCAGTACTTC
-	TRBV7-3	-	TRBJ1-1	CASSLQGFGNTEAFF	TGTGCCAGCAGCTTACAGGGATTCGGGAACACTGAAGCTTTCTTT
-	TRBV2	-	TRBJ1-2	CASSEVRLTNGYTF	TGTGCCAGCAGTGAAGTACGGCTAACTAATGGCTACACCTTC
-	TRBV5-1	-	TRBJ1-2	CASRRDWRGEANYGYTF	TGCGCCAGCAGGCGTGACTGGCGTGGGGAAGCTAACTATGGCTACACCTTC
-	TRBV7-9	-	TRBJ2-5	CASSLVARETQYF	TGTGCCAGCAGCTTAGTAGCCCGGGAGACCCAGTACTTC
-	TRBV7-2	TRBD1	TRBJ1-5	CASSLRQGLITSNQPQHF	TGTGCCAGCAGCCTCCGACAGGGACTTATTACGAGCAATCAGCCCCAGCATTTT
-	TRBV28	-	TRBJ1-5	CASSFAGGSGKQPQHF	TGTGCCAGCAGTTTTGCCGGTGGGTCGGGCAAGCAGCCCCAGCATTTT
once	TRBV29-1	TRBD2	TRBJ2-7	CSVGASGSSYEQYF	TGCAGCGTTGGGGCTAGCGGGAGCTCCTACGAGCAGTACTTC